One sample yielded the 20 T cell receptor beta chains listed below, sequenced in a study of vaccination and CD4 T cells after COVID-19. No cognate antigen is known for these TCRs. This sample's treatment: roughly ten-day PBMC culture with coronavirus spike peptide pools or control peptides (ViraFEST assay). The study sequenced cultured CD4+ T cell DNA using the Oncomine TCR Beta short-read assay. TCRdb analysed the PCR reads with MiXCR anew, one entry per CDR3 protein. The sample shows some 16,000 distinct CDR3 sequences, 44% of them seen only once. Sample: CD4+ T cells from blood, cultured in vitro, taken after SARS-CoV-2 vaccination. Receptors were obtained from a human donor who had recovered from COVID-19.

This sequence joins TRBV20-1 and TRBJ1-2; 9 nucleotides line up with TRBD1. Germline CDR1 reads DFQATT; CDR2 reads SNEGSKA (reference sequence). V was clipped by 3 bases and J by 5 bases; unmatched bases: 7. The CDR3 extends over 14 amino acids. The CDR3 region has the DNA TGCAGTGCTAGCCCGGGACAGGGAATATATGGCTACACCTTC. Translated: CSASPGQGIYGYTF.

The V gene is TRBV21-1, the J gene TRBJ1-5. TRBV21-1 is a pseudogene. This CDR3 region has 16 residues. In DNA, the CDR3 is TGTGCCAGCAGCAAAGCTTCGCTTTATAGCAATCAGCCCCAGCATTTT. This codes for CASSKASLYSNQPQHF.

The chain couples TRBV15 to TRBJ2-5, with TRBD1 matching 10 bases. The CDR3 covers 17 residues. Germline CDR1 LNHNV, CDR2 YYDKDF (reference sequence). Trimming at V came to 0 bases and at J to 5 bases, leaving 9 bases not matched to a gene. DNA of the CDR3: TGTGCCACCAGCAGAGATGGCTCTGGGACAGGGGCGGAGACCCAGTACTTC. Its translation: CATSRDGSGTGAETQYF.

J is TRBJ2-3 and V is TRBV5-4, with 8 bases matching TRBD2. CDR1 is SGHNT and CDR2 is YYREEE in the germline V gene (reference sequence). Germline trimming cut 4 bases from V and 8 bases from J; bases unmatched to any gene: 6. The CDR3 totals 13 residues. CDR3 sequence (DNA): TGTGCCAGCAGCCCGGGAGGGCCTGGTACGCAGTATTTT. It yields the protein CASSPGGPGTQYF.

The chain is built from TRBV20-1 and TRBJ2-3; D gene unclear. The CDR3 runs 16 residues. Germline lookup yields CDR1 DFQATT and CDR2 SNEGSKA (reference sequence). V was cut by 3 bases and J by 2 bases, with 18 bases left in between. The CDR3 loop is CSARQLLIRNTDTQYF. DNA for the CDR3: TGCAGTGCTAGGCAACTTTTGATACGAAACACAGATACGCAGTATTTT.

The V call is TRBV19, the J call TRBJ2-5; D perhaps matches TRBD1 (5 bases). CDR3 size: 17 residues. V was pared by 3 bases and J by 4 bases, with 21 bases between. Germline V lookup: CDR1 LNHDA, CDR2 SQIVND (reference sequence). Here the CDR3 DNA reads TGTGCCAGTAGTATCGGTTGGGGCAGGGTCCCCGGAGAGACCCAGTACTTC. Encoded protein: CASSIGWGRVPGETQYF. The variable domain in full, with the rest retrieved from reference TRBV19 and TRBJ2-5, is DGGITQSPKYLFRKEGQNVTLSCEQNLNHDAMYWYRQDPGQGLRLIYYSQIVNDFQKGDIAEGYSVSREKKESFPLTVTSAQKNPTAFYLCASSIGWGRVPGETQYFGPGTRLLVL.

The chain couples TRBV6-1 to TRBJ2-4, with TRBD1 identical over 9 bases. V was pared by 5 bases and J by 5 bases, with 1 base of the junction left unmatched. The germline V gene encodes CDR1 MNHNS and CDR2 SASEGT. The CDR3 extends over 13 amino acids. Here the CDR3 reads CASSRQGENIQYF. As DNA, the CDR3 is TGTGCCAGCAGTCGACAGGGGGAAAACATTCAGTACTTC.

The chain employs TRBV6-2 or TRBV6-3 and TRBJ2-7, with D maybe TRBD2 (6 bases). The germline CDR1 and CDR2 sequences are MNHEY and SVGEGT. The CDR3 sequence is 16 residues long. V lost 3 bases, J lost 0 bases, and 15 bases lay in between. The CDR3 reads CASSYLNSRGSYEQYF. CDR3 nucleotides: TGTGCCAGCAGTTATCTTAATTCGCGGGGCTCCTACGAGCAGTACTTC.

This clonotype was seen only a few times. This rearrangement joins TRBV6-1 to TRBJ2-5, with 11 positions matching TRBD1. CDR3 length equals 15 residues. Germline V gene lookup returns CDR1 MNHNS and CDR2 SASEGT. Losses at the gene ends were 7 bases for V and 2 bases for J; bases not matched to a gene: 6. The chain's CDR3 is CASTWDRGRQETQYF. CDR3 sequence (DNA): TGTGCCAGCACCTGGGACAGGGGGAGACAAGAGACCCAGTACTTC.

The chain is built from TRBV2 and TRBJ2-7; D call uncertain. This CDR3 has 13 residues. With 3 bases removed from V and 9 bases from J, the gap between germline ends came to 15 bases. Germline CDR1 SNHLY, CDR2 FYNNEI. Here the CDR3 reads CASSDYASTGQYF. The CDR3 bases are TGTGCCAGCAGTGACTATGCTTCTACGGGGCAGTACTTC.

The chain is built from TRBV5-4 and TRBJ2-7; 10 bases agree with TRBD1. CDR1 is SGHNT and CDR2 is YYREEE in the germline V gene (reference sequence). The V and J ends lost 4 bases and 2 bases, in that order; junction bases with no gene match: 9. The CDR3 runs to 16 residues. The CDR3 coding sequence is TGTGCCAGCAGCCAAAATGCCGGGACAGGGGCCTACGAGCAGTACTTC. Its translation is CASSQNAGTGAYEQYF.

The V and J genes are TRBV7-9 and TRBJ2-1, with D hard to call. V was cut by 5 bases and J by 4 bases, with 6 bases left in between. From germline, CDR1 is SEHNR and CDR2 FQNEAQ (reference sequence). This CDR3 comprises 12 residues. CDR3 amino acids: CASSQSYNEQFF. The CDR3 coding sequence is TGTGCCAGCAGCCAAAGTTACAATGAGCAGTTCTTC.

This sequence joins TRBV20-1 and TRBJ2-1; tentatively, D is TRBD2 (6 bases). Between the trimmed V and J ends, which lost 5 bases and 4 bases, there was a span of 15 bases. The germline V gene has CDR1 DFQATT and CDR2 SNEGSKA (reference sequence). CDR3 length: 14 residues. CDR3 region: CSAHGGLGYNEQFF. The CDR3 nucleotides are TGCAGTGCTCACGGGGGTCTAGGGTACAATGAGCAGTTCTTC.

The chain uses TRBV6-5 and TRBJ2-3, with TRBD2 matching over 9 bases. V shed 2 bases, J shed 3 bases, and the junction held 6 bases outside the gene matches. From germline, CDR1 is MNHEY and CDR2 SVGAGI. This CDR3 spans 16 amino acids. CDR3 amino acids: CASSYEAGGPTDTQYF. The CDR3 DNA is TGTGCCAGCAGTTACGAGGCGGGAGGGCCGACAGATACGCAGTATTTT.

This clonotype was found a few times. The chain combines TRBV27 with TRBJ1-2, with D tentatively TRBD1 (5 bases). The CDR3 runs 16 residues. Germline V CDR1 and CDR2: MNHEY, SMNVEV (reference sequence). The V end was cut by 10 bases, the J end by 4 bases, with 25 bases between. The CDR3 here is CATSGRGEGRPYGYTF. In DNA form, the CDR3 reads TGTGCCACCTCGGGACGGGGAGAAGGGAGGCCCTATGGCTACACCTTC.

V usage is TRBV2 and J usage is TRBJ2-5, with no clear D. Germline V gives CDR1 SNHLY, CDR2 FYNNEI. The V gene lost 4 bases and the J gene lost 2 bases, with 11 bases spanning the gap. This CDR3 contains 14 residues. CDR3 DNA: TGTGCCAGCAGTGGTAATTGGGCGCAAGAGACCCAGTACTTC. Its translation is CASSGNWAQETQYF.

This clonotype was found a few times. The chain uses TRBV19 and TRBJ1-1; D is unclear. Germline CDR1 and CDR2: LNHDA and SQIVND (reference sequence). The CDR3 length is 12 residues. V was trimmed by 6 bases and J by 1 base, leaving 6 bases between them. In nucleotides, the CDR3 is TGTGCCAGTAGGAGACAGAACACTGAAGCTTTCTTT. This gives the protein CASRRQNTEAFF.

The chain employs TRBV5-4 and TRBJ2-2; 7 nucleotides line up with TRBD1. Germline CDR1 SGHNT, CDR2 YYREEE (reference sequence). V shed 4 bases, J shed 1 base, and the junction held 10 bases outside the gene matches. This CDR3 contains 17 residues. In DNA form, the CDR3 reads TGTGCCAGCAGCCCGGACGGGACAGCACGGAACACCGGGGAGCTGTTTTTT. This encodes CASSPDGTARNTGELFF.

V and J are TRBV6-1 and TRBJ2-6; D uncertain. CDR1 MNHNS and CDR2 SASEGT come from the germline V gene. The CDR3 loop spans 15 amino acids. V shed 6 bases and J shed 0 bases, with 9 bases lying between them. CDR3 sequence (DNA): TGTGCCAGCAGGATAGAAAGCTCTGGGGCCAACGTCCTGACTTTC. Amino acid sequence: CASRIESSGANVLTF.

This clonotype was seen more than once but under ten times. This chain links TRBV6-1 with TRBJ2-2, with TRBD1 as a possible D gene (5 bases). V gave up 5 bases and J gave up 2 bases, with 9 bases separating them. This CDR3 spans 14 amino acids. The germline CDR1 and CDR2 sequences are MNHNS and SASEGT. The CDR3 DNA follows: TGTGCCAGCAGTCTCCGGACAAACACCGGGGAGCTGTTTTTT. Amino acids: CASSLRTNTGELFF.